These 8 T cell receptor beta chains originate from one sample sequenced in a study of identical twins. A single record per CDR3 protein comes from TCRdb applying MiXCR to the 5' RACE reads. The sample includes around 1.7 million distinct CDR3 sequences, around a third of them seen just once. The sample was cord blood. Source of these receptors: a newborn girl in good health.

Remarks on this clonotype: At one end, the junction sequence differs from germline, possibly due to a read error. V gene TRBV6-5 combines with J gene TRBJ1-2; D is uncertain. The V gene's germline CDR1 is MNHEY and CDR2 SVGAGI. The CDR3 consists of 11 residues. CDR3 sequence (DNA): TGTGCCCGCAGAAACTCCTATGGCTACACCTTC. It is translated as CARRNSYGYTF.

The CDR3 region is CASSFLAGIGDIQYF. CDR3 sequence (DNA): TGTGCCAGCAGTTTTCTAGCGGGAATCGGGGACATTCAGTACTTC. The rearrangement joins TRBV28 to TRBJ2-4; 9 bases map to TRBD2. The CDR3 totals 15 residues. Losses at the gene ends were 3 bases for V and 8 bases for J; bases not matched to a gene: 8. CDR1 and CDR2 (germline): MDHEN, SYDVKM.

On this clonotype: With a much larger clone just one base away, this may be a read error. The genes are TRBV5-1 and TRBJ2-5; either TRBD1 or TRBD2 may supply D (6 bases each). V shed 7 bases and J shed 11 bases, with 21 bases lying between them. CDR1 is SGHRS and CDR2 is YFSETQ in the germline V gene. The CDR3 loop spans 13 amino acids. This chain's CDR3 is CASALGGHNEQYF. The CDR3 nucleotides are TGCGCCAGCGCACTAGGGGGGCACAATGAGCAGTACTTC.

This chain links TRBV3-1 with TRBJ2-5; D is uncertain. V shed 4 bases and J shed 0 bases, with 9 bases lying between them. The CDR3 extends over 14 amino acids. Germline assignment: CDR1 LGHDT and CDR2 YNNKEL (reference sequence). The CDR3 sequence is CASSPTEYQETQYF. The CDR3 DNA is TGTGCCAGCAGCCCCACGGAGTACCAAGAGACCCAGTACTTC.

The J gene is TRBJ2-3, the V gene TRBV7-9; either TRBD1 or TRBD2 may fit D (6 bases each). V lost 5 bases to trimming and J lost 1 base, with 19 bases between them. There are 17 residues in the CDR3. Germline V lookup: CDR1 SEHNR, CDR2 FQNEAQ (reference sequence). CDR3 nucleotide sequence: TGTGCCAGCAGCCCTAACAGGGTCGGGGGCCGCACAGATACGCAGTATTTT. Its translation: CASSPNRVGGRTDTQYF. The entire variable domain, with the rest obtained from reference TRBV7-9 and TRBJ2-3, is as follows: DTGVSQNPRHKITKRGQNVTFRCDPISEHNRLYWYRQTLGQGPEFLTYFQNEAQLEKSRLLSDRFSAERPKGSFSTLEIQRTEQGDSAMYLCASSPNRVGGRTDTQYFGPGTRLTVL.

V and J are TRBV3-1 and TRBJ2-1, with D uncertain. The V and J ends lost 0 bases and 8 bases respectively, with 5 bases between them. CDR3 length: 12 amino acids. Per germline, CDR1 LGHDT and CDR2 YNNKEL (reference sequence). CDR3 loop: CASSQDLYEQFF. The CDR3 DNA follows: TGTGCCAGCAGCCAAGACCTGTATGAGCAGTTCTTC.

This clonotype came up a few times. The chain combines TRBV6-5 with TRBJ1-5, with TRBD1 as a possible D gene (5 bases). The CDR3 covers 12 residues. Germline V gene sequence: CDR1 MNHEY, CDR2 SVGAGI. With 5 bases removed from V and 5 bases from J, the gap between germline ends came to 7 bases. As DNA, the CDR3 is TGTGCCAGCAGTGCCAGGGATCAGCCCCAGCATTTT. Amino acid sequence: CASSARDQPQHF.

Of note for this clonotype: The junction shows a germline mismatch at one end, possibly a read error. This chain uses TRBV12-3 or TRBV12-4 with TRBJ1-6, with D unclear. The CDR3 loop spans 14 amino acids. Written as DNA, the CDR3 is TGTGCCAGCAGTTTAAGTCCGGGGAATTCACCCCCCCACTTT. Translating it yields CASSLSPGNSPPHF.